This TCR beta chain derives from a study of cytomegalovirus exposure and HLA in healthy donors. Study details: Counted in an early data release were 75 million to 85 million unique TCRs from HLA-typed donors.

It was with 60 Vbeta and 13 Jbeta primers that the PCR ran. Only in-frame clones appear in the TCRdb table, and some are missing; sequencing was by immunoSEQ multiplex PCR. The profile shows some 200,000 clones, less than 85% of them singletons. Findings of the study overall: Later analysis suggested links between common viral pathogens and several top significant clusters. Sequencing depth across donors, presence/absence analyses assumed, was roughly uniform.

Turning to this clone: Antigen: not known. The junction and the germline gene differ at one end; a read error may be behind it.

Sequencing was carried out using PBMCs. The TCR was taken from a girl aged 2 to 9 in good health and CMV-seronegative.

The CDR3 loop reads CATSRTYQETQYF. CDR3 nucleotide sequence: TGTGCCACTAGCAGAACTTATCAAGAGACCCAGTACTTC. V and J are TRBV15 and TRBJ2-5, with D uncertain. CDR1 is LNHNV and CDR2 is YYDKDF in the germline V gene (reference sequence). There are 13 residues in the CDR3.